Sequencing of this T cell receptor (beta chain) was carried out in a study of blood T cell repertoires in COVID-19. This CDR3 contains 12 residues. V shed 7 bases and J shed 12 bases, with 19 bases lying between them. CDR1 MNHEY and CDR2 SVGAGI come from the germline V gene. The assay was immunoSEQ multiplex PCR, and TCRdb's table has in-frame clones only and misses some. The sample gives about 500,000 clones, roughly 89% of which show up once; roughly 0.92% is in the top ten. Sequenced input: peripheral blood. The J gene is TRBJ2-7, the V gene TRBV6-5; the D is unclear. This sequence originates from a man aged 18 to 29 with COVID-19, enrolled during active disease. The CDR3 coding sequence is TGTGCCAGCAAAACCTTCCTAGAGGAATGGTACTTC. This codes for CASKTFLEEWYF.